A selection of T cell receptor beta chains follows, all from one sample in a study of PD-1 blockade in classical Hodgkin lymphoma. Sequencing was performed with immunoSEQ multiplex PCR; in TCRdb, only in-frame clones are kept and a portion is missing. Of about 25,000 clones listed, around 74% are singletons. The sequencing here drew on peripheral blood mononuclear cells (PBMCs), taken before the fourth cycle of nivolumab. The receptor source for this set is a human donor with classical Hodgkin lymphoma. The CDR3 runs from the conserved cysteine through the conserved F or W. D genes are given only for firm matches. Not every row has a clone size; where given, it reads once, few, many or a size class.

NA	TRBV2	TRBJ2-1	NA	TGTGCCAGCAGCGGCCTGAAGAGTGGCGAGCAGTTCTTC	CASSGLKSGEQFF
NA	TRBV28	TRBJ2-7	NA	TGTGCCAGCAGTTTAAGGCGGCAGGGGGGGGCCTACGAGCAGTACTTC	CASSLRRQGGAYEQYF
NA	TRBV5-1	TRBJ2-5	TRBD1	TGCGCCAGCAGCTTGTACAGGGGGACTGAGACCCAGTACTTC	CASSLYRGTETQYF
NA	TRBV7-9	TRBJ1-4	NA	TGTGCCAGCAGCTTAGAGGGGGAAACTAATGAAAAACTGTTTTTT	CASSLEGETNEKLFF
medium-sized	TRBV19	TRBJ2-5	NA	TGTGCCAGTAGTACGGGGGCTGGGACCCAGTACTTC	CASSTGAGTQYF
NA	TRBV6-6	TRBJ1-1	NA	TGTGCCAGCAGTTACGATACAGCACTGAACACTGAAGCTTTCTTT	CASSYDTALNTEAFF
NA	TRBV2	TRBJ1-6	TRBD1	TGTGCCAGCAGGAGGGACAGGACGGGTAATTCACCCCTCCACTTT	CASRRDRTGNSPLHF
NA	TRBV6-6	TRBJ2-7	NA	TGTGCCAGCAGTTATGGGCCCTCCTACGAGCAGTACTTC	CASSYGPSYEQYF
NA	TRBV7-8	TRBJ2-1	NA	TGTGCCAGCAGCTATCAGACCTTAGGAAGGTCCTACAATGAGCAGTTCTTC	CASSYQTLGRSYNEQFF
NA	TRBV6-5	TRBJ2-7	NA	TGTGCCAGCGGCCGGGACTACGAGCAGTACTTC	CASGRDYEQYF
few	TRBV9	TRBJ2-6	NA	TGTGCCAGCAGCCGATTAGGGGATGGGGCCAACGTCCTGACTTTC	CASSRLGDGANVLTF
once	TRBV19	TRBJ2-7	NA	TGTGCCAGTAGTATTAGCGCTTACAGCTCCTACGAGCAGTACTTC	CASSISAYSSYEQYF
few	TRBV7-6	TRBJ1-5	NA	TGTGCCAGCAGCTTAGGCAACGCTCCCAATCAGCCCCAGCATTTT	CASSLGNAPNQPQHF
NA	TRBV28	TRBJ1-5	NA	TGTGCCAGCAGTTTAATCGGTAGTACCAATCAGCCCCAGCATTTT	CASSLIGSTNQPQHF
many	TRBV4-2	TRBJ1-5	TRBD1	TGTGCCAGCAGCCAAGGACAGGGGGAAGCGCCCCAGCATTTT	CASSQGQGEAPQHF
NA	TRBV5-1	TRBJ1-2	NA	TGCGCCAGCAGCTCGGAGCTAGGGGACTATGGCTACACCTTC	CASSSELGDYGYTF
NA	TRBV5-1	TRBJ2-5	TRBD2	TGCGCCAGCAGCGGGACCATCGCGGGGGGGACCCAGTACTTC	CASSGTIAGGTQYF
NA	TRBV6-6	TRBJ1-4	NA	TGTGCCAGCAGTTACCTCGGGGCGACTAATGAAAAACTGTTTTTT	CASSYLGATNEKLFF
few	TRBV28	TRBJ1-6	NA	TGTGCCAGCGGGGGTGGGCCGGGGTCACCCCTCCACTTT	CASGGGPGSPLHF
NA	TRBV5-1	TRBJ1-1	TRBD1	TGCGCCAGCAGCCTGACAGGGGTTAACACTGAAGCTTTCTTT	CASSLTGVNTEAFF
NA	TRBV5-4	TRBJ1-6	TRBD1	TGTGCCAGCAGCGTCCGGACAGGGGGTTCAGGGAATTCACCCCTCCACTTT	CASSVRTGGSGNSPLHF
NA	TRBV28	TRBJ1-2	NA	TGTGCCAGCAGTTTCGACGTATACTATGGCTACACCTTC	CASSFDVYYGYTF
few	TRBV4-1	TRBJ1-2	NA	TGCGCCAGCAGCCAAGATTATAACGGAGGCCGTGGAGGCTACACCTTC	CASSQDYNGGRGGYTF
NA	TRBV2	TRBJ2-7	TRBD1	TGTGCCATTGTCCCGGGACAGGGTGTGGAAGAGCAGTACTTC	CAIVPGQGVEEQYF
NA	TRBV5-4	TRBJ1-3	NA	TGTGCCAGCAGCTTGGGGGGAACCGCTGGAAACACCATATATTTT	CASSLGGTAGNTIYF